These 14 T cell receptor beta chains share one sample of origin, sequenced in a study of identical twins. TCRdb reanalysed the 5' RACE reads using MiXCR and keeps one entry per CDR3 protein. The repertoire includes roughly 1.6 million distinct CDR3 sequences, more than 30% of them detected once, and around 0.25% sits in the top ten. The sequenced sample consisted of cord blood. These receptors originate from a newborn girl in good health.

Points on this clonotype: The junction and the germline gene differ at one end; a read error may be behind it. The chain joins TRBV7-9 to TRBJ2-1; possibly TRBD2 for D (5 bases). The CDR3 has 17 amino acids. Looked up from germline, CDR1 is SEHNR and CDR2 is FQNEAQ (reference sequence). The CDR3 reads CASNLATYTRSYNEQFF. The CDR3, as DNA: TGTGCCAGCAACTTAGCGACCTATACTAGGTCCTACAATGAGCAGTTCTTC.

The genes are TRBV28 and TRBJ2-4; 8 bases agree with TRBD2. CDR3 length equals 17 residues. CDR1 MDHEN and CDR2 SYDVKM come from the germline V gene. Trimming cost V 6 bases and J 3 bases; bases outside gene matches: 13. The CDR3 DNA reads as TGTGCCAGCAGCCCCCCTGGCGGGAGGTTGGGCAAAAACATTCAGTACTTC. Its translation: CASSPPGGRLGKNIQYF. The full variable domain, with the rest looked up from reference TRBV28 and TRBJ2-4, is DVKVTQSSRYLVKRTGEKVFLECVQDMDHENMFWYRQDPGLGLRLIYFSYDVKMKEKGDIPEGYSVSREKKERFSLILESASTNQTSMYLCASSPPGGRLGKNIQYFGAGTRLSVL.

This clonotype has just a few counts. The chain carries TRBV28 and TRBJ2-7; D is undetermined. TRBJ2-5 explains the end of the DNA better; the J call may be wrong. This CDR3 region has 14 residues. The germline CDR1 and CDR2 sequences are MDHEN and SYDVKM. The chain's CDR3 is CASSLREEETTQYF. CDR3 bases: TGTGCCAGCAGTTTAAGGGAAGAGGAGACGACCCAGTACTTC.

This clonotype was observed a handful of times. The chain joins TRBV12-3 or TRBV12-4 to TRBJ1-6; no firm D call. The CDR3 loop spans 13 amino acids. Deletions cut 4 bases from V and 7 bases from J, with 8 bases between. CDR3 DNA: TGTGCCAGCAGTTCCCTATTGAATTCACCCCTCCACTTT. As protein: CASSSLLNSPLHF.

This clonotype was observed a few times. J is TRBJ2-3 and V is TRBV6-5; weak D call: TRBD2 (5 bases). V lost 10 bases and J lost 0, with 20 bases in between. The germline gives CDR1 MNHEY, CDR2 SVGAGI. CDR3 length: 16 amino acids. CDR3 DNA: TGTGCCACTAGGCAACTAGTGGAACTCAGCACAGATACGCAGTATTTT. Translating gives CATRQLVELSTDTQYF.

This clonotype was recorded a few times. This rearrangement joins TRBV6-1 to TRBJ1-2; D ambiguous. Trimming stripped 4 bases from V and 0 bases from J, with 9 bases between. CDR1 and CDR2 (germline): MNHNS, SASEGT. The CDR3 runs to 14 residues. Here the CDR3 reads CASSGGPANYGYTF. Here the CDR3 DNA reads TGTGCCAGCAGTGGGGGTCCTGCTAACTATGGCTACACCTTC.

The chain carries TRBV25-1 and TRBJ2-1; 7 bases map to TRBD2. The J segment lost 8 bases and the V segment lost 2 bases, leaving 9 bases of the junction unmatched. The CDR3 spans 15 residues. The germline V gene has CDR1 MGHDK and CDR2 SYGVNS. The CDR3 bases are TGTGCCAGCAGTGAACGGGGCGGGAGAAGGGATGAGCAGTTCTTC. This sequence encodes CASSERGGRRDEQFF.

Ten or more counts support this clonotype. V and J are TRBV27 and TRBJ2-7; D ambiguous. The germline gives CDR1 MNHEY, CDR2 SMNVEV (reference sequence). Between the trimmed V and J ends, which lost 6 bases and 4 bases, there was a span of 7 bases. The CDR3 loop spans 11 amino acids. The chain's CDR3 is CASRSGYEQYF. In DNA, the CDR3 is TGTGCCAGCAGATCCGGATACGAGCAGTACTTC.

A remark on this clonotype: A single base separates this from a much larger clone, so it may be a read error. The rearrangement links TRBV12-3 or TRBV12-4 to TRBJ2-4, with D uncertain. The CDR3 runs to 11 residues. CDR3 DNA sequence: TGTGCCAGCCAAGGGTCCTTGAAGCAGTCCTTC. Amino acid sequence: CASQGSLKQSF.

This clonotype showed up many times. The rearrangement links TRBV12-3 or TRBV12-4 to TRBJ1-2; D uncertain. V gave up 6 bases and J gave up 1 base, with 12 bases separating them. The CDR3 extends over 14 amino acids. CDR3 protein: CASSSRTVNYGYTF. The CDR3 nucleotides are TGTGCCAGCAGCTCTCGGACGGTTAACTATGGCTACACCTTC.

This clonotype has only a few counts. The genes are TRBV28 and TRBJ2-7; no clear D. V shed 2 bases and J shed 6 bases, with 8 bases lying between them. Germline V lookup: CDR1 MDHEN, CDR2 SYDVKM. This CDR3 contains 12 residues. This CDR3 is CASSLPKFEQYF. The CDR3 DNA reads as TGTGCCAGCAGTTTACCGAAGTTCGAGCAGTACTTC.

This clonotype has just a few counts. This CDR3 reads CAISGQNYEQYF. The CDR3 DNA is TGTGCCATCAGTGGACAGAACTACGAGCAGTACTTC. The chain links TRBV10-3 to TRBJ2-7; perhaps TRBD1 as D (5 bases). The germline gives CDR1 ENHRY, CDR2 SYGVKD. The CDR3 runs 12 residues. V was pared by 4 bases and J by 3 bases, with 7 bases between.

This clonotype was detected once. The gene calls are TRBV20-1 and TRBJ1-4; D may be TRBD1 (6 bases). CDR1 and CDR2 (germline): DFQATT, SNEGSKA (reference sequence). The germline V and J ends were trimmed by 2 bases and 3 bases, with 13 bases remaining between them. The CDR3 has 15 amino acids. CDR3 nucleotides: TGCAGTGCTAGATTGGGGGCGCGGGCTAATGAAAAACTGTTTTTT. This gives the protein CSARLGARANEKLFF.

The chain couples TRBV20-1 to TRBJ2-3; D gene uncertain. The CDR3 is 16 residues long. Germline V lookup: CDR1 DFQATT, CDR2 SNEGSKA (reference sequence). V was shortened by 5 bases and J by 0 bases, with 18 bases between the two germline ends. CDR3 protein: CSARNYRTSSTDTQYF. The CDR3 nucleotides are TGCAGTGCTCGAAACTATCGAACCTCTAGCACAGATACGCAGTATTTT.